The 28 T cell receptor beta chains below come from one sample, sequenced in a study of blood T cell repertoires in COVID-19. Method: immunoSEQ multiplex PCR; TCRdb's copy keeps in-frame clones and lacks some. The data hold hundreds of thousands of clones, with approximately 91% observed a single time. The sample taken for sequencing was peripheral blood. The receptors here all came from a woman aged 70-85 years with COVID-19, enrolled during active disease.

The chain joins TRBV19 to TRBJ1-6; 12 bases line up with TRBD1. Per the germline V gene, CDR1 is LNHDA and CDR2 is SQIVND (reference sequence). Trimming cost V 6 bases and J 0 bases; bases outside gene matches: 12. CDR3 length equals 20 residues. This chain's CDR3 is CASSSSRDRGRSSYNSPLHF. The CDR3 region has the DNA TGTGCCAGTAGCTCCTCGAGGGACAGGGGGCGGAGCTCCTATAATTCACCCCTCCACTTT.

The chain uses TRBV30 and TRBJ1-2, with TRBD1 identical over 10 bases. CDR3 size: 13 residues. Trimming cost V 5 bases and J 8 bases; bases outside gene matches: 8. Per germline, CDR1 GTSNPN and CDR2 SVGIG (reference sequence). CDR3 loop: CAWGIGTGVGYTF. As DNA, the CDR3 is TGTGCCTGGGGAATCGGGACAGGGGTAGGCTACACCTTC.

The sample holds a few counts of this clone. This chain links TRBV5-1 with TRBJ2-7; 8 bases fit TRBD1. Germline V CDR1 and CDR2: SGHRS, YFSETQ. V lost 4 bases, J lost 2 bases, and 8 bases stayed unmatched. The CDR3 contains 15 residues. DNA of the CDR3: TGCGCCAGCAGCCCCTCGACAGGGGACACCTACGAGCAGTACTTC. It is translated as CASSPSTGDTYEQYF. Full variable domain (outside the CDR3, taken from reference TRBV5-1 and TRBJ2-7): KAGVTQTPRYLIKTRGQQVTLSCSPISGHRSVSWYQQTPGQGLQFLFEYFSETQRNKGNFPGRFSGRQFSNSRSEMNVSTLELGDSALYLCASSPSTGDTYEQYFGPGTRLTVT.

The chain uses TRBV6-5 and TRBJ2-7; the match to TRBD2 covers 9 bases. CDR1 is MNHEY and CDR2 is SVGAGI in the germline V gene. This CDR3 is 14 amino acids long. With V trimmed by 3 bases and J by 3 bases, 3 bases remained unmatched. As DNA, the CDR3 is TGTGCCAGCAGTTATGTAGCGGGGGACTACGAGCAGTACTTC. Translated, it gives CASSYVAGDYEQYF.

The chain uses TRBV4-1 and TRBJ2-2, with TRBD1 as a possible D gene (6 bases). Germline V gene sequence: CDR1 MGHRA, CDR2 YSYEKL. This CDR3 spans 16 amino acids. V lost 1 base and J 3 bases, leaving 12 bases between the germline ends. In nucleotides, the CDR3 is TGCGCCAGCAGCCAAGTGGTGGGGGCCCACACCGGGGAGCTGTTTTTT. Its protein product is CASSQVVGAHTGELFF.

The V gene is TRBV11-3, the J gene TRBJ1-5; TRBD1 matches at 8 bases. The ends lost 3 bases at V and 9 bases at J; junction bases unmatched: 7. In germline, CDR1 is SGHNT, CDR2 YENEEA. This CDR3 contains 14 residues. CDR3 region: CASSLITGGGPQHF. The CDR3 bases are TGTGCCAGCAGCTTGATCACAGGGGGTGGGCCCCAGCATTTT.

V and J are TRBV5-4 and TRBJ2-5, with TRBD2 identical over 15 bases. Looked up from germline, CDR1 is SGHNT and CDR2 is YYREEE (reference sequence). The CDR3 is 16 residues long. V lost 4 bases to trimming and J lost 5 bases; unmatched junction nucleotides: 6. In DNA form, the CDR3 reads TGTGCCAGCAGCCGGACTAGCGGGGGGGCTGGGGAGACCCAGTACTTC. The encoded protein is CASSRTSGGAGETQYF. Drawing the rest from reference TRBV5-4 and TRBJ2-5, the complete variable domain is ETGVTQSPTHLIKTRGQQVTLRCSSQSGHNTVSWYQQALGQGPQFIFQYYREEENGRGNFPPRFSGLQFPNYSSELNVNALELDDSALYLCASSRTSGGAGETQYFGPGTRLLVL.

The CDR3 protein is CASSRGLRSSYNSPLHF. CDR3 nucleotides: TGTGCCAGCAGTCGCGGACTCAGGAGCTCCTATAATTCACCCCTCCACTTT. The chain recombines TRBV28 with TRBJ1-6; no clear D. Per germline, CDR1 MDHEN and CDR2 SYDVKM. Trimming cost V 5 bases and J 0 bases, with 14 bases left between them. The CDR3 consists of 17 residues.

This clone was recorded only once. The genes are TRBV27 and TRBJ1-1, with D possibly being TRBD1 (6 bases). The germline CDR1 and CDR2 sequences are MNHEY and SMNVEV (reference sequence). Trimming took 5 bases from V and 0 from J, leaving 13 bases between them. The CDR3 extends over 15 amino acids. CDR3 in amino acids: CASSPRTDMNTEAFF. The DNA of the CDR3 is TGTGCCAGCAGTCCGAGGACAGACATGAACACTGAAGCTTTCTTT.

This clone was counted a single time. The CDR3 loop is CASRYRNTEAFF. The CDR3 DNA sequence: TGTGCCAGCAGGTATCGTAACACTGAAGCTTTCTTT. This chain uses TRBV6-5 with TRBJ1-1; D is undetermined. Deletions cut 6 bases from V and 2 bases from J, with 7 bases between. Germline CDR1 is MNHEY and CDR2 is SVGAGI. CDR3 length: 12 residues.

As regards this clone: Given a much more abundant clone one base away, this may be a read error. V usage is TRBV7-9 and J usage is TRBJ1-5; D call uncertain. Germline CDR1 reads SEHNR; CDR2 reads FQNEAQ (reference sequence). The V and J ends lost 3 bases and 2 bases respectively, with 5 bases between them. This CDR3 contains 13 residues. CDR3 nucleotide sequence: TGTGCCAGCAGCTTGCAGGGCAATCAGCCCCAGCATTTT. This gives the protein CASSLQGNQPQHF.

The CDR3 spells CASSQDREANEKLFF. In nucleotides, the CDR3 is TGTGCCAGCAGTCAGGACAGGGAAGCTAATGAAAAACTGTTTTTT. The chain combines TRBV2 with TRBJ1-4; 8 bases match TRBD1. Germline CDR1 and CDR2: SNHLY and FYNNEI. V lost 5 bases to trimming and J lost 3 bases; unmatched junction nucleotides: 5. This CDR3 comprises 15 residues.

CDR3 residues: CASSYERSGPYEQYF. In DNA, the CDR3 is TGTGCCAGCAGTTACGAGAGGAGCGGGCCCTACGAGCAGTACTTC. The chain combines TRBV6-5 with TRBJ2-7; perhaps TRBD2 as D (6 bases). The ends were cut back, 2 bases at V and 2 bases at J, with 13 bases in the middle. The CDR3 contains 15 residues. Per germline, CDR1 MNHEY and CDR2 SVGAGI.

The rearrangement links TRBV7-8 to TRBJ2-3; the D gene is possibly TRBD2 (6 bases). Germline assignment: CDR1 SGHVS and CDR2 FQNEAQ. The V end was cut by 3 bases, the J end by 4 bases, with 11 bases between. The CDR3 loop spans 14 amino acids. For the CDR3, the DNA is TGTGCCAGCAGCTTGGGACTCCACTCAGATACGCAGTATTTT. Translation gives CASSLGLHSDTQYF.

This chain joins TRBV10-1 and TRBJ2-7; TRBD1 matches at 7 bases. V trimming: 6 bases; J trimming: 2 bases; junction bases outside the gene matches: 7. The CDR3 loop spans 14 amino acids. Germline lookup yields CDR1 WNHNN and CDR2 SYGVQD (reference sequence). In nucleotides, the CDR3 is TGCGCCAGCAGCCCCGGGACAGATCCCTACGAGCAGTACTTC. As protein: CASSPGTDPYEQYF.

The chain uses TRBV18 and TRBJ1-1; 11 bases map to TRBD1. V shed 5 bases and J 6 bases; nucleotides not matched to a gene: 5. The CDR3 is 14 residues long. Germline CDR1 reads KGHSH; CDR2 reads LQKENI. This CDR3 reads CASSGQGALAEAFF. CDR3 bases: TGTGCCAGCTCAGGACAGGGGGCTTTGGCTGAAGCTTTCTTT.

Regarding this clone: The junction departs from the called germline gene at one end, perhaps through a read error. CDR3 sequence: CASSLGDRATEAFF. The CDR3 DNA reads as TGCGCCAGCAGTTTGGGTGACAGGGCCACTGAAGCTTTCTTT. The chain uses TRBV5-1 and TRBJ1-1, with 7 nucleotides matching TRBD1. This CDR3 is built from 14 residues. Germline-derived CDR1 and CDR2 are SGHRS and YFSETQ.

This chain joins TRBV5-4 and TRBJ1-2; 10 bases match TRBD1. The CDR3 runs 14 residues. The V gene's germline CDR1 is SGHNT and CDR2 YYREEE (reference sequence). The V and J ends lost 0 bases and 6 bases, in that order; junction bases with no gene match: 2. The CDR3 is CASSLVDRGHGYTF. In DNA form, the CDR3 reads TGTGCCAGCAGCTTGGTTGACAGGGGGCATGGCTACACCTTC.

This rearrangement joins TRBV11-2 to TRBJ2-3; D possibly corresponds to TRBD1 (5 bases). Trimming left V 3 bases short and J 4 bases short, with 14 bases between. Germline-derived CDR1 and CDR2 are SGHAT and FQNNGV. CDR3 length equals 15 residues. The CDR3 DNA reads as TGTGCCAGCAGCTTGGGGCTGAGATCCGCAGATACGCAGTATTTT. It translates to CASSLGLRSADTQYF.

The chain has TRBV9 and TRBJ2-5, with a weak D call TRBD1 (6 bases). Germline loops: CDR1 SGDLS, CDR2 YYNGEE. The V end lost 3 bases, the J end lost 0 bases, and 18 bases lay between the germline ends. CDR3 length: 17 amino acids. CDR3 sequence: CASSGQKIGTNQETQYF. The CDR3 DNA reads as TGTGCCAGCAGCGGCCAGAAAATAGGGACAAACCAAGAGACCCAGTACTTC.

This chain connects TRBV7-9 to TRBJ1-4; TRBD1 aligns across 8 bases. V trimming: 5 bases; J trimming: 8 bases; junction bases outside the gene matches: 7. The CDR3 contains 14 residues. The germline V gene has CDR1 SEHNR and CDR2 FQNEAQ (reference sequence). The CDR3 loop is CASSRRGTGEKLFF. The CDR3 nucleotides read TGTGCCAGCAGCCGACGCGGGACAGGCGAAAAACTGTTTTTT.

This clone was detected only a few times. The rearrangement links TRBV7-8 to TRBJ1-6, with D perhaps TRBD1 (6 bases). Germline V lookup: CDR1 SGHVS, CDR2 FQNEAQ. The CDR3 length is 14 residues. Trimming stripped 5 bases from V and 5 bases from J, with 10 bases between. Here the CDR3 reads CASSIRQDNSPLHF. The CDR3 DNA follows: TGTGCCAGCAGCATCCGACAGGATAATTCACCCCTCCACTTT. Complete variable domain (other parts from reference TRBV7-8 and TRBJ1-6): GAGVSQSPRYKVAKRGQDVALRCDPISGHVSLFWYQQALGQGPEFLTYFQNEAQLDKSGLPSDRFFAERPEGSVSTLKIQRTQQEDSAVYLCASSIRQDNSPLHFGNGTRLTVT.

This clone was picked up a small number of times. This sequence joins TRBV5-6 and TRBJ2-7; D gene unclear. The V gene lost 4 bases and the J gene lost 0 bases, with 11 bases spanning the gap. Germline V gives CDR1 SGHDT, CDR2 YYEEEE. CDR3 length: 14 amino acids. This chain's CDR3 is CASSEVGYSYEQYF. In nucleotides, the CDR3 is TGTGCCAGCAGCGAGGTTGGATACTCCTACGAGCAGTACTTC. Supplemented by reference TRBV5-6 and TRBJ2-7, the full variable domain reads DAGVTQSPTHLIKTRGQQVTLRCSPKSGHDTVSWYQQALGQGPQFIFQYYEEEERQRGNFPDRFSGHQFPNYSSELNVNALLLGDSALYLCASSEVGYSYEQYFGPGTRLTVT.

V usage is TRBV6-1 and J usage is TRBJ1-5, with D hard to call. CDR3 length: 13 residues. V was shortened by 3 bases and J by 2 bases, with 5 bases between the two germline ends. The germline CDR1 and CDR2 sequences are MNHNS and SASEGT. The DNA for the CDR3 is TGTGCCAGCAGTGACCATCGCAATCAGCCCCAGCATTTT. It codes for CASSDHRNQPQHF.

The rearrangement links TRBV6-5 to TRBJ2-1, with a weak D call TRBD2 (6 bases). This CDR3 is 12 amino acids long. Trimming took 6 bases from V and 9 from J, leaving 12 bases between them. CDR1 MNHEY and CDR2 SVGAGI come from the germline V gene. The CDR3 region is CASRSSGLEQFF. In nucleotides, the CDR3 is TGTGCCAGCAGATCGAGCGGGCTTGAGCAGTTCTTC.

The chain has TRBV4-3 and TRBJ2-2; 10 nucleotides match TRBD1. J was trimmed by 6 bases and V by 4 bases; bases with no gene match: 8. Germline values: CDR1 LGHNA, CDR2 YSLEER. The CDR3 sequence is 16 residues long. CDR3 sequence (DNA): TGCGCCAGCAGCCGATCGACAGGGGGCGCTTCCGGGGAGCTGTTTTTT. It yields the protein CASSRSTGGASGELFF.

This chain links TRBV19 with TRBJ2-1; TRBD1 matches 8 bases. The CDR3 spans 15 residues. The germline CDR1 and CDR2 sequences are LNHDA and SQIVND (reference sequence). The trim removed 4 bases at V and 2 bases at J, leaving 4 bases unmatched. DNA for the CDR3: TGTGCCAGTAGTACACAGGGGGAGGCCTACAATGAGCAGTTCTTC. It codes for CASSTQGEAYNEQFF.

This sequence joins TRBV9 and TRBJ1-2, with TRBD1 identical over 8 bases. CDR1 is SGDLS, CDR2 YYNGEE, per germline. With 3 bases clipped from V and 4 bases from J, the junction kept 8 bases outside the gene matches. The CDR3 sequence is 15 residues long. In DNA, the CDR3 is TGTGCCAGCAGCGGAGAAGGACAGGGCCGCTATGGCTACACCTTC. Encoded protein: CASSGEGQGRYGYTF.